Each of the 10 T cell receptor beta chains below was sequenced from the same sample in a study of cytomegalovirus exposure and HLA in healthy donors. This PCR relied on a set of 60 Vbeta primers and 13 Jbeta primers. Libraries were prepared by immunoSEQ multiplex PCR; TCRdb keeps only in-frame clonotypes and omits some of them. The sample contains more than 150,000 clones, roughly 78% of which appear only once. What was sequenced was PBMCs. The source of these receptors is a woman in her twenties or thirties in good health and CMV-seronegative.

The chain combines TRBV18 with TRBJ1-5; 8 bases agree with TRBD1. This CDR3 contains 14 residues. J lost 5 bases, V lost 6 bases, and 6 bases had no gene match. CDR1 KGHSH and CDR2 LQKENI come from the germline V gene. Here the CDR3 reads CASSETGADQPQHF. In DNA form, the CDR3 reads TGTGCCAGCTCTGAGACAGGGGCGGATCAGCCCCAGCATTTT.

This clone has just a few counts. The rearrangement uses TRBV9 and TRBJ1-2; 7 nucleotides line up with TRBD1. The V gene's germline CDR1 is SGDLS and CDR2 YYNGEE. The CDR3 has 13 amino acids. The V gene end was trimmed by 0 bases and the J gene end by 8 bases; junction bases not matched to a gene: 4. The CDR3 DNA is TGTGCCAGCAGCGTAGTTGAGACAGGGGGCTACACCTTC. Protein sequence: CASSVVETGGYTF.

The chain combines TRBV27 with TRBJ1-4; D is possibly TRBD1 (6 bases). The V end lost 1 base, the J end lost 8 bases, and 11 bases lay between the germline ends. CDR1 is MNHEY, CDR2 SMNVEV, per germline (reference sequence). The CDR3 has 14 residues. This CDR3 is CASSLLGAGEKLFF. The DNA for the CDR3 is TGTGCCAGCAGTTTATTGGGGGCCGGCGAAAAACTGTTTTTT.

The chain couples TRBV6-5 to TRBJ1-2; 7 nucleotides line up with TRBD1. The CDR3 extends over 15 amino acids. The J segment lost 5 bases and the V segment lost 6 bases, leaving 12 bases of the junction unmatched. CDR1 MNHEY and CDR2 SVGAGI come from the germline V gene. CDR3 DNA: TGTGCCAGCAGGGTAGAACCGGGACAGATTTATGGCTACACCTTC. Amino acids: CASRVEPGQIYGYTF.

This clone has more than one count but fewer than ten. V usage is TRBV5-6 and J usage is TRBJ2-7; 8 bases fit TRBD2. The germline V gene encodes CDR1 SGHDT and CDR2 YYEEEE. J was trimmed by 0 bases and V by 3 bases; bases with no gene match: 5. CDR3 length: 15 amino acids. The CDR3 sequence: CASSYIAGTSYEQYF. CDR3 DNA: TGTGCCAGCAGCTACATAGCGGGGACCTCCTACGAGCAGTACTTC. Complete variable domain (other parts from reference TRBV5-6 and TRBJ2-7): DAGVTQSPTHLIKTRGQQVTLRCSPKSGHDTVSWYQQALGQGPQFIFQYYEEEERQRGNFPDRFSGHQFPNYSSELNVNALLLGDSALYLCASSYIAGTSYEQYFGPGTRLTVT.

The chain carries TRBV29-1 and TRBJ1-1; D is uncertain. From germline, CDR1 is SQVTM and CDR2 ANQGSEA. V was clipped by 8 bases and J by 1 base, with 20 bases between them. The CDR3 is 15 amino acids. Here the CDR3 reads CSTTPPTLGNTEAFF. DNA of the CDR3: TGCAGCACTACCCCACCAACGCTGGGGAACACTGAAGCTTTCTTT.

CDR3: CASSLVGPGDTEAFF. The CDR3 DNA reads as TGTGCCAGCAGCTTAGTGGGCCCAGGCGACACTGAAGCTTTCTTT. J is TRBJ1-1 and V is TRBV11-2, with D uncertain. This CDR3 contains 15 residues. V was cut by 1 base and J by 3 bases, with 12 bases left in between. In germline, CDR1 is SGHAT, CDR2 FQNNGV.

V gene TRBV27 combines with J gene TRBJ2-1; 7 bases line up with TRBD1. The CDR3 contains 15 residues. CDR1 MNHEY and CDR2 SMNVEV come from the germline V gene (reference sequence). After removal of 8 bases from V and 6 bases from J, the junction contained 13 bases not matched to a gene. CDR3 loop: CASGQGVGEVNEQFF. CDR3 sequence (DNA): TGTGCCAGCGGCCAGGGGGTCGGCGAAGTCAATGAGCAGTTCTTC.

There are a few counts of this clone. This sequence joins TRBV10-2 and TRBJ1-1; 7 bases fit TRBD1. With V trimmed by 4 bases and J by 2 bases, 7 bases remained unmatched. The CDR3 covers 15 residues. The germline CDR1 and CDR2 sequences are WSHSY and SAAADI. CDR3: CASSAKTGINTEAFF. The CDR3 nucleotides are TGCGCCAGCAGTGCCAAGACAGGGATTAACACTGAAGCTTTCTTT.

The sample holds one count of this clone. Within the sample, other DNA sequences also encode this same CDR3. V gene TRBV30 combines with J gene TRBJ2-5; 14 positions match TRBD2. Germline V gene sequence: CDR1 GTSNPN, CDR2 SVGIG (reference sequence). V gave up 3 bases and J gave up 7 bases; unmatched junction bases: 7. This CDR3 is built from 15 residues. The CDR3 coding sequence is TGTGCCTGGAGGGGGACTAGCGGGGGCCGGGTGACCCAGTACTTC. It translates to CAWRGTSGGRVTQYF.